This T cell receptor (beta chain) was recorded in a study of T cells in Graves' hyperthyroidism and ophthalmopathy. From RNA transcripts, TCR beta CDR3 regions were amplified. HTBI primers were used for first-round RT-PCR of the TCR CDR3. MiXCR was run by TCRdb on the multiplex PCR reads, yielding one entry per CDR3 protein. The table lists about 560,000 distinct CDR3 sequences, roughly 46% of them singletons. This CDR3 spans 16 amino acids. Trimming pared 5 bases from V and 0 bases from J, leaving 16 bases between. CDR1 and CDR2 (germline): SGHTA, FQGNSA. Uncontrolled infection, other autoimmune disease, pregnancy and lactation each barred patients from inclusion. For the diagnoses, clinical symptoms, serum thyroxine and TRAb, thyroid ultrasound and orbital computed tomography were used.

The material sequenced was peripheral blood or thyroid tissue (not recorded which). This TCR came from a woman aged 18-29 years with Graves' hyperthyroidism. This chain uses TRBV7-2 with TRBJ1-1, with D perhaps TRBD1 (6 bases). CDR3 protein: CASSLLGDRMNTEAFF. The CDR3 DNA reads TGTGCCAGCAGCCTCCTGGGAGACAGGATGAACACTGAAGCTTTCTTT.